This T cell receptor (beta chain) was identified during a study of cytomegalovirus exposure and HLA in healthy donors. CDR1 is SGHRS, CDR2 YFSETQ, per germline. The CDR3 is 15 residues long. Broader study findings: Several of the most significant clusters appeared, in a later analysis, to be linked to common viral pathogens. Across all donors, roughly uniform sequencing depth was an assumption of the presence/absence analyses. Sequences of the TCR beta chain were said to predict the HLA-A and HLA-B alleles of most subjects accurately.

With regard to this clone: As yet, its antigen is unknown. The junction and the germline gene differ at one end; a read error may be behind it.

Sampled while nominally healthy, donors likely had unrecorded immune exposures. PCR was performed using 60 Vbeta and 13 Jbeta primers. Profiling relied on immunoSEQ multiplex PCR, and the TCRdb table lists in-frame clones only, not all of them. In the table there are 90,000 to 140,000 clones, 69% of which are singletons. The sample comprised PBMCs. The chain combines TRBV5-1 with TRBJ2-4, with TRBD2 identical over 14 bases. The TCR originated in a man aged 30 to 39 in good health and CMV-seronegative. The CDR3 here is CAGSGTSGSYNIQYF. The CDR3 coding sequence is TGCGCCGGCAGCGGGACTAGCGGGAGTTATAACATTCAGTACTTC.